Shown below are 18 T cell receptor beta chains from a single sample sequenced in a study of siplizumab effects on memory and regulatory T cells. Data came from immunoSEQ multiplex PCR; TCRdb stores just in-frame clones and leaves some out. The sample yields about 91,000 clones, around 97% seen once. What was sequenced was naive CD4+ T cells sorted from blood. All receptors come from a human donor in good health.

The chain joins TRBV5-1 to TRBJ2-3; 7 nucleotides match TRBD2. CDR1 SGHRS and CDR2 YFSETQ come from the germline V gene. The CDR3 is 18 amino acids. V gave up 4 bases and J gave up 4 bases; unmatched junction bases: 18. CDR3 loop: CASSISRTSGEIADTQYF. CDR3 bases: TGCGCCAGCAGCATTTCCCGGACAAGCGGGGAGATTGCAGATACGCAGTATTTT.

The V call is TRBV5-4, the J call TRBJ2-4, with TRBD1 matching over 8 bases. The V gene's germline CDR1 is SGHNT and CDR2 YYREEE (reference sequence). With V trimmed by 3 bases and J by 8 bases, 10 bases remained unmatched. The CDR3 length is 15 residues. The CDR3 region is CASSWGGTGGYIQYF. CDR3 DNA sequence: TGTGCCAGCAGCTGGGGCGGGACAGGAGGGTACATTCAGTACTTC.

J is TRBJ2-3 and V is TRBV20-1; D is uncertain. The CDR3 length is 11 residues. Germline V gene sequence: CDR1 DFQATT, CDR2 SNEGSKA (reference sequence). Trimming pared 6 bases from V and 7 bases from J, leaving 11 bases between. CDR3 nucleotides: TGCAGTGCCCCTATACAGAATACGCAGTATTTT. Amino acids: CSAPIQNTQYF.

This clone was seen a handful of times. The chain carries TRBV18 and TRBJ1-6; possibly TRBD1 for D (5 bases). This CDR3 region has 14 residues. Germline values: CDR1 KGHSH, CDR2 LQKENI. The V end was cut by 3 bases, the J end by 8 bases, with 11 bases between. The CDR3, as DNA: TGTGCCAGCTCACCGGGGCGGGGCCATTCACCCCTCCACTTT. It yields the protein CASSPGRGHSPLHF.

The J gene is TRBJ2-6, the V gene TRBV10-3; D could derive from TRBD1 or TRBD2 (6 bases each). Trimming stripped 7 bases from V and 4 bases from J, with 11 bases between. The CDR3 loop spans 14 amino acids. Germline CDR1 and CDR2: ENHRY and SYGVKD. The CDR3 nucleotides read TGTGCCATCACCGGGGGCGGCGGGGCCAACGTCCTGACTTTC. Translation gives CAITGGGGANVLTF.

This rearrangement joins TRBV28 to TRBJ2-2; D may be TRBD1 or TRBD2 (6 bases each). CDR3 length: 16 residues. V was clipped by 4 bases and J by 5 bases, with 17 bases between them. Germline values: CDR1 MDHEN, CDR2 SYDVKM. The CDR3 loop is CASSSLWGARTGELFF. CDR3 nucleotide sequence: TGTGCCAGCAGTTCCTTGTGGGGGGCGCGGACCGGGGAGCTGTTTTTT.

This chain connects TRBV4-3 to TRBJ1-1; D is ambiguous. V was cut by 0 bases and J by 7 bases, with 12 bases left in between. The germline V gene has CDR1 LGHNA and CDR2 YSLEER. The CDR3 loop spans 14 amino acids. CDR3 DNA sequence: TGCGCCAGCAGCCAAGAGGTTTACAGAGTTGAAGCTTTCTTT. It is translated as CASSQEVYRVEAFF.

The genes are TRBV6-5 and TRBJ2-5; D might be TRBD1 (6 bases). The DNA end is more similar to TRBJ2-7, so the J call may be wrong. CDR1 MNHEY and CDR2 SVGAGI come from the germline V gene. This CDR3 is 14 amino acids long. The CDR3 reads CASGAGDITYEQYF. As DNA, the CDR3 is TGTGCCAGCGGGGCTGGGGACATCACTTACGAGCAGTACTTC.

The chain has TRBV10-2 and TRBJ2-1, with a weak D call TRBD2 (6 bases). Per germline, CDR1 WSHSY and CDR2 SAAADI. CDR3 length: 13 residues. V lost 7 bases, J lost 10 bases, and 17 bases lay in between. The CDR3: CASTLAKRGEQFF. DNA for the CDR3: TGCGCCAGCACCCTAGCCAAACGGGGGGAGCAGTTCTTC.

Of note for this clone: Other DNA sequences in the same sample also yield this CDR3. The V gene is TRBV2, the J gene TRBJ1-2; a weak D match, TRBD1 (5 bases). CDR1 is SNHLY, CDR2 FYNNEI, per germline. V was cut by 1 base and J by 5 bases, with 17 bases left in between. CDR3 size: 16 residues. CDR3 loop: CASSEVAAGLRYGYTF. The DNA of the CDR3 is TGTGCCAGCAGTGAAGTCGCGGCAGGGCTTCGGTATGGCTACACCTTC.

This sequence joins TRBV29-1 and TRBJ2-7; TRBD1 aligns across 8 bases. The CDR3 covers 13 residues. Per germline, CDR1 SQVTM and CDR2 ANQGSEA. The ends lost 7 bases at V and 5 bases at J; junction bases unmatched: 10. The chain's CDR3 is CSAQGQGGHEQYF. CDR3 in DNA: TGCAGCGCCCAAGGACAGGGAGGCCACGAGCAGTACTTC.

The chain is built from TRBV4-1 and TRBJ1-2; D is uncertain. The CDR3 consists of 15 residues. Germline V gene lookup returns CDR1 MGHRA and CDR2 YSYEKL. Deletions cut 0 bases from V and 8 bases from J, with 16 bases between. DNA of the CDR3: TGCGCCAGCAGCCAAGATATAGGCGGAATACTGGGCTACACCTTC. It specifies CASSQDIGGILGYTF.

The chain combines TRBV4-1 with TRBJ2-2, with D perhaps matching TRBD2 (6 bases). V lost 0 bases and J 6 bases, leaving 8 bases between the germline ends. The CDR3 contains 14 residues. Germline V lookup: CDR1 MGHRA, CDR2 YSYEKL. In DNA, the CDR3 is TGCGCCAGCAGCCAAGATGGAGGGTCCGGGGAGCTGTTTTTT. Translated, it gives CASSQDGGSGELFF.

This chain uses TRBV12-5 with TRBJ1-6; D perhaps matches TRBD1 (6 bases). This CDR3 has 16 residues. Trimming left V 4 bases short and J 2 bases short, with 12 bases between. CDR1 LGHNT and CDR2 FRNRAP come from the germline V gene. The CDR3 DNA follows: TGTGCTAGTGGTTGGGAGGGGGGCCCCTATAATTCACCCCTCCACTTT. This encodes CASGWEGGPYNSPLHF.

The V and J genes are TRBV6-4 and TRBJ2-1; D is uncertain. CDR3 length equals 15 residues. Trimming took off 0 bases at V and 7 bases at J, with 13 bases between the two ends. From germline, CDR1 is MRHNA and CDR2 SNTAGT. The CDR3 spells CASSDSSRTVNEQFF. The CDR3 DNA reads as TGTGCCAGCAGTGACTCGAGTCGAACGGTTAATGAGCAGTTCTTC.

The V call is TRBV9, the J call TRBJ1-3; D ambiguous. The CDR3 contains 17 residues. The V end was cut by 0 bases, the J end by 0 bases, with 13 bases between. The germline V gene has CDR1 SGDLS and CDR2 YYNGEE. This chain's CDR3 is CASSVGYVGSSGNTIYF. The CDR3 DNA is TGTGCCAGCAGCGTAGGATATGTAGGGAGCTCTGGAAACACCATATATTTT.

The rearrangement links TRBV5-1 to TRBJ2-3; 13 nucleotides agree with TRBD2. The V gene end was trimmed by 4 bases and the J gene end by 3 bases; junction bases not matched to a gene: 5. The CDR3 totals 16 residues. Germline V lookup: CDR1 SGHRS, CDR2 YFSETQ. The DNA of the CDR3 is TGCGCCAGCAGCGGGACTAGCGGGGCGGGTACAGATACGCAGTATTTT. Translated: CASSGTSGAGTDTQYF.

The CDR3 coding sequence is TGTGCCAGCAAGGAAGGGGAAGGCTATGGCTACACCTTC. It translates to CASKEGEGYGYTF. The chain recombines TRBV2 with TRBJ1-2, with TRBD1 as a possible D gene (5 bases). The CDR3 runs to 13 residues. V gave up 7 bases and J gave up 4 bases, with 13 bases separating them. Germline CDR1 SNHLY, CDR2 FYNNEI.